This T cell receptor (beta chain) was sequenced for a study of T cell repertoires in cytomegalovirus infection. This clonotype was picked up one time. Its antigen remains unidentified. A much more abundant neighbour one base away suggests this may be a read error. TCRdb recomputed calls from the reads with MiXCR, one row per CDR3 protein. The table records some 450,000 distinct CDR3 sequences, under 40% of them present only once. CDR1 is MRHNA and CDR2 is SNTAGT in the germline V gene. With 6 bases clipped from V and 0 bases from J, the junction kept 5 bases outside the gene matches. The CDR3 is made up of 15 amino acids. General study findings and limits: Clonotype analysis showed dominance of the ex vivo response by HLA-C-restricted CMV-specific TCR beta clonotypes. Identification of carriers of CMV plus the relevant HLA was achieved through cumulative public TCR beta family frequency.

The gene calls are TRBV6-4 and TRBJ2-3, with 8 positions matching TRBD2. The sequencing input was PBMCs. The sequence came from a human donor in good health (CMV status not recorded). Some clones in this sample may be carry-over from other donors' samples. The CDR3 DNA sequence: TGTGCCAGCAGCGCGGGGGGTCAAAGCACAGATACGCAGTATTTT. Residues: CASSAGGQSTDTQYF.